This entry lists 19 T cell receptor beta chains sequenced from one sample in a study of siplizumab effects on memory and regulatory T cells. Data came from immunoSEQ multiplex PCR; TCRdb stores just in-frame clones and leaves some out. The sample has approximately 100,000 clones; around 94% are singletons. Sequences were obtained from Tregs sorted from blood. These TCRs come from a human donor in good health.

The rearrangement uses TRBV19 and TRBJ1-5, with D maybe TRBD1 (5 bases). V was shortened by 5 bases and J by 2 bases, with 19 bases between the two germline ends. CDR1 is LNHDA, CDR2 SQIVND, per germline (reference sequence). This CDR3 is 17 amino acids long. The CDR3 DNA is TGTGCCAGTAGTTTCAAAGTAGGGACGGCGGGCAATCAGCCCCAGCATTTT. The encoded protein is CASSFKVGTAGNQPQHF.

The V call is TRBV6-1, the J call TRBJ2-7; D ambiguous. Germline CDR1 MNHNS, CDR2 SASEGT. Deletions cut 3 bases from V and 7 bases from J, with 10 bases between. This CDR3 has 12 amino acids. CDR3 region: CASSDEVREQYF. CDR3 in DNA: TGTGCCAGCAGTGATGAGGTGCGGGAGCAGTACTTC.

The genes are TRBV27 and TRBJ2-5; 12 bases fit TRBD1. The CDR3 is 15 amino acids. CDR1 MNHEY and CDR2 SMNVEV come from the germline V gene (reference sequence). V trimming: 5 bases; J trimming: 4 bases; junction bases outside the gene matches: 5. For the CDR3, the DNA is TGTGCCAGCAGTCCCGGGACAGGGGGCCGAGAGACCCAGTACTTC. It translates to CASSPGTGGRETQYF.

The J gene is TRBJ1-1, the V gene TRBV10-3; no definite D call. This CDR3 comprises 13 residues. Germline CDR1 and CDR2: ENHRY and SYGVKD. V was pared by 3 bases and J by 0 bases, with 5 bases between. The CDR3 region has the DNA TGTGCCATCAGTGAAGGAGTGAACACTGAAGCTTTCTTT. It yields the protein CAISEGVNTEAFF.

This clone showed up just once. The J gene is TRBJ2-3, the V gene TRBV7-9, with D perhaps matching TRBD2 (6 bases). There are 14 residues in the CDR3. Trimming left V 1 base short and J 4 bases short, with 9 bases between. The germline V gene has CDR1 SEHNR and CDR2 FQNEAQ (reference sequence). Here the CDR3 DNA reads TGTGCCAGCAGCTTAGTTAGCGGAGCAGATACGCAGTATTTT. The encoded protein is CASSLVSGADTQYF.

The chain is built from TRBV7-8 and TRBJ2-5, with TRBD1 matching 7 bases. The V gene end was trimmed by 6 bases and the J gene end by 3 bases; junction bases not matched to a gene: 7. Per germline, CDR1 SGHVS and CDR2 FQNEAQ. This CDR3 is built from 14 residues. CDR3 in DNA: TGTGCCAGCAGTTCCGGGACAGTCAAAGAGACCCAGTACTTC. Translated: CASSSGTVKETQYF. Variable domain in full (rest from reference TRBV7-8 and TRBJ2-5): GAGVSQSPRYKVAKRGQDVALRCDPISGHVSLFWYQQALGQGPEFLTYFQNEAQLDKSGLPSDRFFAERPEGSVSTLKIQRTQQEDSAVYLCASSSGTVKETQYFGPGTRLLVL.

CDR3 in amino acids: CASRTRRGWITDTQYF. Written as DNA, the CDR3 is TGTGCCAGCAGAACCCGGAGGGGTTGGATCACAGATACGCAGTATTTT. The chain employs TRBV28 and TRBJ2-3, with D possibly matching TRBD2 (6 bases). The CDR3 runs 16 residues. The germline V and J ends were trimmed by 6 bases and 2 bases, with 18 bases remaining between them. Germline lookup yields CDR1 MDHEN and CDR2 SYDVKM. Using reference TRBV28 and TRBJ2-3 for the parts outside the CDR3, the full variable domain is DVKVTQSSRYLVKRTGEKVFLECVQDMDHENMFWYRQDPGLGLRLIYFSYDVKMKEKGDIPEGYSVSREKKERFSLILESASTNQTSMYLCASRTRRGWITDTQYFGPGTRLTVL.

This rearrangement joins TRBV5-1 to TRBJ1-2; D uncertain. Germline V gives CDR1 SGHRS, CDR2 YFSETQ. The CDR3 runs 14 residues. Trimming cost V 1 base and J 3 bases, with 10 bases left between them. The CDR3 nucleotides read TGCGCCAGCAGCTTGTTAAACAAGGACTATGGCTACACCTTC. This codes for CASSLLNKDYGYTF.

The chain uses TRBV7-9 and TRBJ2-7; D not certain. The CDR3 is 15 residues long. Deletions cut 5 bases from V and 7 bases from J, with 21 bases between. CDR1 is SEHNR and CDR2 is FQNEAQ in the germline V gene (reference sequence). The CDR3 DNA reads as TGTGCCAGCAGCCGCACCGGCTTCTGGGTGGGGGAGCAGTACTTC. This encodes CASSRTGFWVGEQYF.

The chain uses TRBV5-1 and TRBJ1-2; no firm D call. Trimming shortened V by 2 bases and J by 2 bases, and 7 bases separated the two germline ends. The CDR3 spans 13 residues. Germline assignment: CDR1 SGHRS and CDR2 YFSETQ. The CDR3 loop reads CASSFQPNYGYTF. Here the CDR3 DNA reads TGCGCCAGCAGCTTCCAACCGAACTATGGCTACACCTTC.

V and J are TRBV19 and TRBJ1-2, with D possibly matching TRBD1 (5 bases). This CDR3 contains 14 residues. V gave up 4 bases and J gave up 7 bases, with 16 bases separating them. Germline CDR1 LNHDA, CDR2 SQIVND (reference sequence). In DNA form, the CDR3 reads TGTGCCAGTAGTACCATCGGGGGTAGCTCTGGCTACACCTTC. Its protein product is CASSTIGGSSGYTF.

V usage is TRBV14 and J usage is TRBJ2-1, with D possibly TRBD2 on 6 matching bases. V lost 1 base, J lost 7 bases, and 17 bases lay in between. CDR1 is SGHDN and CDR2 is FVKESK in the germline V gene. There are 16 residues in the CDR3. The CDR3 spells CASSQGRALGWNEQFF. The DNA of the CDR3 is TGTGCCAGCAGCCAAGGGAGGGCCTTGGGTTGGAATGAGCAGTTCTTC.

V and J are TRBV6-5 and TRBJ1-5; D is perhaps TRBD1 (5 bases). The CDR3 contains 14 residues. V shed 2 bases and J shed 8 bases, with 13 bases lying between them. CDR1 and CDR2 (germline): MNHEY, SVGAGI. The CDR3 nucleotides are TGTGCCAGCAGTTACAGGGAGGGGACTAAGCCCCAGCATTTT. Its translation is CASSYREGTKPQHF.

The CDR3 DNA reads as TGTGCCAGCAGATTAGCCTTAGGTCAGAACACTGAAGCTTTCTTT. The encoded protein is CASRLALGQNTEAFF. The chain combines TRBV28 with TRBJ1-1; no reliable D call. The CDR3 spans 15 residues. The V gene's germline CDR1 is MDHEN and CDR2 SYDVKM. The germline V and J ends were trimmed by 6 bases and 1 base, with 15 bases remaining between them.

The rearrangement links TRBV10-3 to TRBJ2-5, with a possible D match to TRBD1 (6 bases). V lost 7 bases, J lost 4 bases, and 13 bases lay in between. Germline V lookup: CDR1 ENHRY, CDR2 SYGVKD. The CDR3 has 13 residues. CDR3 loop: CAITWGLGETQYF. CDR3 sequence (DNA): TGTGCCATCACATGGGGGCTTGGAGAGACCCAGTACTTC.

This clone was seen just once. The chain carries TRBV18 and TRBJ1-1; D is undetermined. Germline-derived CDR1 and CDR2 are KGHSH and LQKENI. The V end lost 4 bases, the J end lost 0 bases, and 6 bases lay between the germline ends. The CDR3 covers 13 residues. The CDR3 DNA is TGTGCCAGCTCACTTGGGTTGAACACTGAAGCTTTCTTT. This encodes CASSLGLNTEAFF. The variable domain in full, with the rest retrieved from reference TRBV18 and TRBJ1-1, is NAGVMQNPRHLVRRRGQEARLRCSPMKGHSHVYWYRQLPEEGLKFMVYLQKENIIDESGMPKERFSAEFPKEGPSILRIQQVVRGDSAAYFCASSLGLNTEAFFGQGTRLTVV.

The V gene is TRBV5-8, the J gene TRBJ1-5; D not resolved. Trimming removed 0 bases at V and 0 bases at J, with 13 bases between. Germline values: CDR1 SGHTS, CDR2 YDEGEE. CDR3 length: 17 amino acids. DNA for the CDR3: TGTGCCAGCAGCTTGGCCTACGCGAGAGATAGCAATCAGCCCCAGCATTTT. It codes for CASSLAYARDSNQPQHF.

This clone was seen a single time. The rearrangement links TRBV10-1 to TRBJ2-3; unclear D gene. V lost 4 bases to trimming and J lost 4 bases, with 3 bases between them. Germline values: CDR1 WNHNN, CDR2 SYGVQD (reference sequence). This CDR3 spans 11 amino acids. CDR3 coding DNA: TGCGCCAGCAGTGCGGCAGATACGCAGTATTTT. This sequence encodes CASSAADTQYF.

The chain couples TRBV11-2 to TRBJ2-3; no firm D call. Trimming pared 3 bases from V and 4 bases from J, leaving 11 bases between. This CDR3 comprises 14 residues. CDR1 and CDR2 (germline): SGHAT, FQNNGV. CDR3 region: CASSFDGVADTQYF. The CDR3 DNA reads TGTGCCAGCAGCTTTGACGGCGTCGCAGATACGCAGTATTTT.